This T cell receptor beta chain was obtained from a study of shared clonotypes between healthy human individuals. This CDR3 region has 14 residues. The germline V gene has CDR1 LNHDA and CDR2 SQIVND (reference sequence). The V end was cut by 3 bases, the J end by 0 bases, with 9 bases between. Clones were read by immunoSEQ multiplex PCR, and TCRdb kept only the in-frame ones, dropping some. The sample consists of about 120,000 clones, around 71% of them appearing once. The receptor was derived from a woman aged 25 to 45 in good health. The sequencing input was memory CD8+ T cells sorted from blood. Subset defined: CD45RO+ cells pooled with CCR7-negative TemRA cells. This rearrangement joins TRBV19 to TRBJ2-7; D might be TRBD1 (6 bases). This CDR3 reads CASSIRDNSYEQYF. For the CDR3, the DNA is TGTGCCAGTAGTATTAGGGACAACTCCTACGAGCAGTACTTC.